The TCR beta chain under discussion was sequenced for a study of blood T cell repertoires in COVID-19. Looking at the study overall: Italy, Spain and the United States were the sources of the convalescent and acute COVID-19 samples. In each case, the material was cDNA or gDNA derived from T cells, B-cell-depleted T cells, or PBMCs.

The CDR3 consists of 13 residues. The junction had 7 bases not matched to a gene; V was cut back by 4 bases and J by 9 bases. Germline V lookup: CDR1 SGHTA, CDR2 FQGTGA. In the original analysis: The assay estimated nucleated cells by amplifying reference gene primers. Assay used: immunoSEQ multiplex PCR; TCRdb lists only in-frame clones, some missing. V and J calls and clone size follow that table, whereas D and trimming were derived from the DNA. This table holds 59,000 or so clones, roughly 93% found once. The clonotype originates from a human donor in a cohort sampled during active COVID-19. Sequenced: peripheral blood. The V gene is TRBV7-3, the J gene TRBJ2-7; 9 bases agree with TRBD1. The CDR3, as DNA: TGTGCCAGCAGCTCGGGACAGGGAAGCGGGCAGTACTTC. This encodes CASSSGQGSGQYF.